What follows are 9 T cell receptor beta chains derived from one specimen sequenced in a study of cytotoxic CD8 clonotypes in ibrutinib-treated CLL. Clones were read by immunoSEQ multiplex PCR, and TCRdb kept only the in-frame ones, dropping some. This sample yields 50,000 to 65,000 clones, of which roughly 70% are seen a single time; around 42% belongs to the top ten. The sequenced sample was PBMCs, obtained after 12 months of ibrutinib treatment. Receptors were obtained from a human donor with chronic lymphocytic leukemia.

Points on this clone: Sequence at one end of the junction differs from germline and may be a read error. This chain uses TRBV7-9 with TRBJ1-4, with TRBD1 matching over 9 bases. The CDR3 is 15 amino acids. From germline, CDR1 is SEHNR and CDR2 FQNEAQ (reference sequence). CDR3 protein: CASSLGGTGSEKLFF. DNA of the CDR3: TGTGCCAGCAGTTTAGGCGGGACAGGGAGCGAAAAACTGTTTTTT.

This chain links TRBV28 with TRBJ1-1; the match to TRBD1 covers 8 bases. Trimming at V came to 6 bases and at J to 2 bases, leaving 8 bases not matched to a gene. From germline, CDR1 is MDHEN and CDR2 SYDVKM. The CDR3 runs 15 residues. Here the CDR3 reads CASSPLGQANTEAFF. CDR3 coding DNA: TGTGCCAGCAGCCCCCTGGGACAGGCCAACACTGAAGCTTTCTTT. Drawing the rest from reference TRBV28 and TRBJ1-1, the complete variable domain is DVKVTQSSRYLVKRTGEKVFLECVQDMDHENMFWYRQDPGLGLRLIYFSYDVKMKEKGDIPEGYSVSREKKERFSLILESASTNQTSMYLCASSPLGQANTEAFFGQGTRLTVV.

The chain joins TRBV30 to TRBJ2-4; D ambiguous. Germline V gives CDR1 GTSNPN, CDR2 SVGIG (reference sequence). There are 13 residues in the CDR3. Trimming left V 2 bases short and J 0 bases short, with 5 bases between. The CDR3 is CAWSRLAKNIQYF. The CDR3 DNA is TGTGCCTGGAGTCGGCTAGCCAAAAACATTCAGTACTTC.

The chain uses TRBV30 and TRBJ1-4; maybe TRBD1 (5 bases). V was trimmed by 0 bases and J by 1 base, leaving 12 bases between them. Germline V CDR1 and CDR2: GTSNPN, SVGIG (reference sequence). The CDR3 contains 16 residues. The DNA of the CDR3 is TGTGCCTGGAGTGTTCTTACAGGACGAACTAATGAAAAACTGTTTTTT. As protein: CAWSVLTGRTNEKLFF.

V and J are TRBV6-5 and TRBJ2-1, with 10 bases identical to TRBD2. The trim removed 3 bases at V and 5 bases at J, leaving 4 bases unmatched. The germline V gene has CDR1 MNHEY and CDR2 SVGAGI. This CDR3 has 15 amino acids. The CDR3 DNA follows: TGTGCCAGCAGTTATTCTGGACTAGCGGACAATGAGCAGTTCTTC. This sequence encodes CASSYSGLADNEQFF.

V usage is TRBV2 and J usage is TRBJ2-3, with a tentative D call TRBD2 (5 bases). V lost 2 bases and J lost 0, with 27 bases in between. The CDR3 extends over 21 amino acids. Per germline, CDR1 SNHLY and CDR2 FYNNEI. The DNA of the CDR3 is TGTGCCAGCAGTGAAAAGGACCCAAAGCGGAACCCCTCCCTTAGCACAGATACGCAGTATTTT. This translates into CASSEKDPKRNPSLSTDTQYF.

This clone occurred once. This chain uses TRBV7-3 with TRBJ2-5; no reliable D call. CDR1 is SGHTA and CDR2 is FQGTGA in the germline V gene. This CDR3 is 13 amino acids long. V was trimmed by 4 bases and J by 2 bases, leaving 8 bases between them. In DNA form, the CDR3 reads TGTGCCAGCAGCTCGGGCCTGCAAGAGACCCAGTACTTC. Its translation is CASSSGLQETQYF. The full variable domain, in which reference TRBV7-3 and TRBJ2-5 provide the parts outside the CDR3, is GAGVSQTPSNKVTEKGKYVELRCDPISGHTALYWYRQSLGQGPEFLIYFQGTGAADDSGLPNDRFFAVRPEGSVSTLKIQRTERGDSAVYLCASSSGLQETQYFGPGTRLLVL.

The chain combines TRBV28 with TRBJ1-2, with D unresolved. This CDR3 spans 14 amino acids. CDR1 and CDR2 (germline): MDHEN, SYDVKM. V was clipped by 5 bases and J by 2 bases, with 12 bases between them. In nucleotides, the CDR3 is TGTGCCAGCAGTCCCCTGGGTCTGAACTATGGCTACACCTTC. Encoded protein: CASSPLGLNYGYTF.

This chain joins TRBV11-2 and TRBJ2-4; perhaps TRBD2 as D (6 bases). This CDR3 contains 15 residues. Deletions cut 0 bases from V and 11 bases from J, with 17 bases between. The V gene's germline CDR1 is SGHAT and CDR2 FQNNGV. CDR3 amino acids: CASSLDRGLLKFQYF. Here the CDR3 DNA reads TGTGCCAGCAGCTTAGATCGAGGACTACTAAAGTTTCAGTACTTC.